This T cell receptor beta chain is from a study of blood T cell repertoires in COVID-19 (dated by TCRdb to 2019 to 2021). Regarding the complete study: The collaborator samples originated in the United States, Italy and Spain and spanned the acute and convalescent phases of COVID-19. The material from the prospective study consisted of cDNA or gDNA derived from T cells, B-cell-depleted T cells, or PBMCs. Subjects who had been exposed to COVID-19, were actively infected with it, or had recovered from it provided the deeply sampled blood TCRbeta repertoires that made up the dataset. The repertoires were released in a freely available public database meant as a resource for research on the immune response to SARS-CoV-2. The samples were drawn from the first 160 participants of the ongoing ImmuneRACE study and from roughly 1,300 subjects provided by 6 global collaborators. Nearly every sample came with metadata listing a de-identified subject ID, COVID-19 status, age in years and sex. Where available, HLA class I and class II types were taken from metadata supplied by the sample provider and were not determined by assay-based typing. Broader findings and caveats from the paper: The quantity of clinical and demographic metadata differed by source and by participant and was supplied without curation.

This clone came up a few times. It lacks a known antigen. No qualities accompany the bases; no much larger clone lies one base away. TCRbeta CDR3 regions were amplified from genomic DNA using the immunoSEQ Assay, a bias-controlled multiplex PCR. The original methods were these. Within the assay, amplification of reference gene primers was used to estimate how many nucleated cells each sample contained. Sequence reads were collapsed and filtered to measure the absolute abundance of every unique TCRbeta CDR3 rearrangement. For each sample, productive Simpson clonality was calculated by taking the square root of Simpson's diversity index across productive rearrangements. The source is immuneACCESS, and TCRdb retained only in-frame sequences with V and J called. Part of the clones is not carried over; for the studies checked, unresolved V genes explain less than half of this, and the remainder is unexplained. From that table come the V and J calls and clone size; the DNA was used to work out D and trimming. In all, the sample holds a few hundred thousand clones, and about 88% of those were seen once. Of the sample, around 2.9% falls within the top ten clones.

Counted from cysteine to phenylalanine, this CDR3 has 16 amino acids. Kept here is only the CDR3 DNA, which spans 48 bases and is read in frame from base 1. Trimming accounts for 2 bases at V and 4 bases at J, while the number of junction bases matched to no gene is 6. CDR1 and CDR2 (MNHNS, SASEGT) derive from the germline V gene. Each collaborating institution followed its own protocols to collect whole blood in K2EDTA tubes. Collaborator samples were shipped for TCRbeta analysis as frozen whole blood, isolated PBMCs, or DNA extracted from either sample type. The sequence links TRBV6-1 to TRBJ2-5, with 11 junctional bases fitting TRBD2. The TCR originated in a human donor in a cohort sampled during active COVID-19. Sequencing input: peripheral blood. The DNA sequence is given as TGTGCCAGCAGTGAATGGGGGACTAGCGGAAGAGAGACCCAGTACTTC. This translates into CASSEWGTSGRETQYF.